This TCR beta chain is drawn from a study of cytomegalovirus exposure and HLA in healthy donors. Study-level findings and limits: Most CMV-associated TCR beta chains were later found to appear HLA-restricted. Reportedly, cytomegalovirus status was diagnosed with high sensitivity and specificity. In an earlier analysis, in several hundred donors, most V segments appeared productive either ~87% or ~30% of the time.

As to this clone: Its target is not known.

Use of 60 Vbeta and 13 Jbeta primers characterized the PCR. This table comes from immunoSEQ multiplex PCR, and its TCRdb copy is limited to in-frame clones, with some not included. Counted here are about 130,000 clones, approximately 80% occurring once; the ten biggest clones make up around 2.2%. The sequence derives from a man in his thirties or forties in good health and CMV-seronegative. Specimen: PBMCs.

The CDR3 here is CASSPWTGMDYGYTF. The CDR3 nucleotides are TGTGCCAGCAGCCCTTGGACAGGGATGGACTATGGCTACACCTTC. The chain links TRBV7-9 to TRBJ1-2; 8 bases agree with TRBD1. V trimming: 5 bases; J trimming: 3 bases; junction bases outside the gene matches: 8. Per germline, CDR1 SEHNR and CDR2 FQNEAQ (reference sequence). The CDR3 runs to 15 residues.